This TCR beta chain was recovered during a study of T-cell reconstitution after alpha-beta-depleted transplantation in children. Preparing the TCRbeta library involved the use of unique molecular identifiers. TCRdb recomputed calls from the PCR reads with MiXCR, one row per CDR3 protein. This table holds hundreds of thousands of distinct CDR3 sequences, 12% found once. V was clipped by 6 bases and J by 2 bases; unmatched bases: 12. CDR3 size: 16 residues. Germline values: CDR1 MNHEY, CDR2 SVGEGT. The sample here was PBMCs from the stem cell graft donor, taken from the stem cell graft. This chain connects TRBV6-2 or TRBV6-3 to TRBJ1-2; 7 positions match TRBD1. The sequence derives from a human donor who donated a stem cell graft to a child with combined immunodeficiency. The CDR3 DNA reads TGTGCCAGCAGAGGTACGACAGGGAGCCAAAACTATGGCTACACCTTC. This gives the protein CASRGTTGSQNYGYTF.